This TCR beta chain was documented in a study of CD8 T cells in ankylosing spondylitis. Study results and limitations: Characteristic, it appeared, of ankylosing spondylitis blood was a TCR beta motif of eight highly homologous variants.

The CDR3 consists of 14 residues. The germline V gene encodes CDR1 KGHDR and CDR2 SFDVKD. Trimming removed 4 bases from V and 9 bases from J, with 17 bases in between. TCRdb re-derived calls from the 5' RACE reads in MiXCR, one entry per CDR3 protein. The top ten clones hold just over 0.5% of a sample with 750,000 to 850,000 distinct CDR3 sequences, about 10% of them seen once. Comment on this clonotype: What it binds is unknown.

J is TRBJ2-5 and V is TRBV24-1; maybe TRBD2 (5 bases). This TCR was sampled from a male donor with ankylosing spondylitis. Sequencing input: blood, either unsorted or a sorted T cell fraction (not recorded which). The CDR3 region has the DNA TGTGCCACCAGTGACTACCTAGCATCCGGGGCCCAGTACTTC. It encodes CATSDYLASGAQYF.